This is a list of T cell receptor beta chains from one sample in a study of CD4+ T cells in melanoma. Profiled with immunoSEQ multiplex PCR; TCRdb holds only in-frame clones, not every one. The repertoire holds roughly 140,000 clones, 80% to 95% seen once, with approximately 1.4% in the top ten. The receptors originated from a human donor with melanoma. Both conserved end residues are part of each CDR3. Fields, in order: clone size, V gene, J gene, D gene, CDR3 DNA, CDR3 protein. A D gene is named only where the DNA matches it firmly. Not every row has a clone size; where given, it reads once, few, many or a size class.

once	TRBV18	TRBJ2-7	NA	TGTGCCAGCTCACCACAGGCTGGGCCGTCCTACGAGCAGTACTTC	CASSPQAGPSYEQYF
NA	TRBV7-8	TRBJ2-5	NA	TGTGCCAGCAGCCCAACCAGGGTCCAAGAGACCCAGTACTTC	CASSPTRVQETQYF
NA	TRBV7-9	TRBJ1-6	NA	TGTGCCAGCAGCCCCACAAGGGGCAGCTCACCCCTCCACTTT	CASSPTRGSSPLHF
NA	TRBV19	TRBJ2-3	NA	TGTGCCAGTAGCCTACAACCCGGGAATCCAAGCACAGATACGCAGTATTTT	CASSLQPGNPSTDTQYF
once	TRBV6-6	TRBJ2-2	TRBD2	TGTGCCAGCAAGGCTAGCGGGTACACCGGGGAGCTGTTTTTT	CASKASGYTGELFF
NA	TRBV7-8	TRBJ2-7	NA	TGTGCCAGCAGCTTAGCTGGCGAGCAGTACTTC	CASSLAGEQYF
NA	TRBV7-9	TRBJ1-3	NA	TGTGCCAGCAGCCCGCGGGGGACAACTACTGGAAACACCATATATTTT	CASSPRGTTTGNTIYF
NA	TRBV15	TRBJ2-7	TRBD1	TGTGCCACCAGCAGGGGACAGCCTCTGTACGAGCAGTACTTC	CATSRGQPLYEQYF
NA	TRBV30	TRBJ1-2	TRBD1	TGTGCCTGGTCACGACAGGGGGCGAACTACACCTTC	CAWSRQGANYTF
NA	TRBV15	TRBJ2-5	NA	TGTGCCACCACCGTACAGGGACGCCGTACTCAAGAGACCCAGTACTTC	CATTVQGRRTQETQYF
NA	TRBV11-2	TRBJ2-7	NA	TGTGCCAGCAGACCCCCGGCGGCCACACCGTACTTC	CASRPPAATPYF
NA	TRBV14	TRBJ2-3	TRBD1	TGTGCCAGCAGCCTGCGGACAGGCCTCACAGATACGCAGTATTTT	CASSLRTGLTDTQYF
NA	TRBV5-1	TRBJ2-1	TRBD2	TGCGCCAGCAGCTTGGACCGAGCGGGGGGGTACAATGAGCAGTTCTTC	CASSLDRAGGYNEQFF
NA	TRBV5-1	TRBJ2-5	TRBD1	TGCGCCAGCAGCACCCGGGACAGGGGGGAGACCCAGTACTTC	CASSTRDRGETQYF
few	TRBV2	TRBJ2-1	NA	TGTGCCAGCAGTTTAAACTCCTACAATGAGCAGTTCTTC	CASSLNSYNEQFF
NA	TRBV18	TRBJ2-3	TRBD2	TGTGCCAGCTCACCACGCGGGGGGGTAAACACAGATACGCAGTATTTT	CASSPRGGVNTDTQYF
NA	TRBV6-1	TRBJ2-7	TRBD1	TGTGCCAGCAGTGAATTGGTGACAGGGGTGAACTACGAGCAGTACTTC	CASSELVTGVNYEQYF
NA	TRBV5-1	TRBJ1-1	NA	TGCGCCAGCAGCTTGGGCCACTCTTTCGCTGAAGCTTTCTTT	CASSLGHSFAEAFF
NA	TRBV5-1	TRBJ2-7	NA	TGCGCCAGCAGCAACCCGGGACAGGGGGGACTAGCGTCCTACGAGCAGTACTTC	CASSNPGQGGLASYEQYF
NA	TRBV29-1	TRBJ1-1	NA	TGCAGCGTGGCCGGTTGGGGCGGGGGGATGAACACTGAAGCTTTCTTT	CSVAGWGGGMNTEAFF
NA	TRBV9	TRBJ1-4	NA	TGTGCCAGCAAGGACGGGACAACTAATGAAAAACTGTTTTTT	CASKDGTTNEKLFF
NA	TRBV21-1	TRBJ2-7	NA	TGTGCCAGCAGCAAAGTCCCGGGACTAGCATCGTGGAATCACGAGCAGTACTTC	CASSKVPGLASWNHEQYF
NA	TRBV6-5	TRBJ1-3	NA	TGTGCCACCCGAGGGACTCTAGGAAACACCATATATTTT	CATRGTLGNTIYF
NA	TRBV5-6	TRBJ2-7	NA	TGTGCCAGCAGCTTGGAACAGGGCCACGAGCAGTACTTC	CASSLEQGHEQYF
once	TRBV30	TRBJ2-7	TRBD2	TGTGCCTGCGAGCGGGGGGGATACGAGCAGTACTTC	CACERGGYEQYF
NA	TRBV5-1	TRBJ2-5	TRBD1	TGCGCCAGCAAATGGACAGGGGAAGAGACCCAGTACTTC	CASKWTGEETQYF
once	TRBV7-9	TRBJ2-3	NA	TGTGCCAGCAGCTTAATTATCGGGCGCCGAGGGACAGATACGCAGTATTTT	CASSLIIGRRGTDTQYF
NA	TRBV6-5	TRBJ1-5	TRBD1	TGTGCCAGCAAAACCCACAGGGGGTCTTCGCCCCAGCATTTT	CASKTHRGSSPQHF
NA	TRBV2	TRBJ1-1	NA	TGTGCCAGCATCCCCAGCACCTTGAACACTGAAGCTTTCTTT	CASIPSTLNTEAFF
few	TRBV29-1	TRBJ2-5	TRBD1	TGCAGCTTTCGAGGGGGCGCGGAGACCCAGTACTTC	CSFRGGAETQYF
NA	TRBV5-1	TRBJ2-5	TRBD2	TGCGCCAGCAGCTATGGACTAGCGGGGGGGCTGGGGGAGACCCAGTACTTC	CASSYGLAGGLGETQYF
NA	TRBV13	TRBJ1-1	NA	TGTGCCAGCAGTCCGGGACTCCGGAACACTGAAGCTTTCTTT	CASSPGLRNTEAFF
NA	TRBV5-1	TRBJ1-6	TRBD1	TGCGCCAGCAGCGCACGGACAGGGGACAATTCACCCCTCCACTTT	CASSARTGDNSPLHF
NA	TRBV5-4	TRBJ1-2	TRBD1	TGTGCCAGCAGCCCGGGACAGGACGTCGCGGGTGGCTACACCTTC	CASSPGQDVAGGYTF
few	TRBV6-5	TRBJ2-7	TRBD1	TGTGCCAGCAGTTCAACGAGGACAGGGACCTACGAGCAGTACTTC	CASSSTRTGTYEQYF
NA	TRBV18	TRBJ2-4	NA	TGTGCCAGCTCACCTGCCGAGCGGCAAGCTCTAGTAGCCAAAAACATTCAGTACTTC	CASSPAERQALVAKNIQYF
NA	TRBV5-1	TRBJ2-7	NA	TGCGCCAGCAGCCGGGACGGGACATACGAGCAGTACTTC	CASSRDGTYEQYF
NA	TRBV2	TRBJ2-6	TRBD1	TGTGCCAGCAGTACTCGACAGGGGCAGGCTGGGGCCAACGTCCTGACTTTC	CASSTRQGQAGANVLTF
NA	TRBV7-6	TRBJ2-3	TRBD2	TGTGCCAGCAGCCTTAGCGGGGGGCCCAGCACAGATACGCAGTATTTT	CASSLSGGPSTDTQYF
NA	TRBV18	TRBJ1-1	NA	TGTGCCAGCTCCCCCTTGGCCCCGGGTTCTGAAGCTTTCTTT	CASSPLAPGSEAFF
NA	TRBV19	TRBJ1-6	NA	TGTGCCAGTAGGGATACAGGGAACTCCTATAATTCACCCCTCCACTTT	CASRDTGNSYNSPLHF
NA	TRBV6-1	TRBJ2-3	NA	TGTGCCAGCAGTGTGGAACCGAGCACAGATACGCAGTATTTT	CASSVEPSTDTQYF
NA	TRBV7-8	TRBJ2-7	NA	TGTGCCAGCAGCTTAGGGGGGTCAAGCTCCTACGAGCAGTACTTC	CASSLGGSSSYEQYF
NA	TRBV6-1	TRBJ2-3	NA	TGTGCCAGCAGTGATATGGGGGCTAGCACAGATACGCAGTATTTT	CASSDMGASTDTQYF
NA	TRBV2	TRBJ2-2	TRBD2	TGTGCCAGCAGTAGGATAGCGGGGGTGTACACCGGGGAGCTGTTTTTT	CASSRIAGVYTGELFF
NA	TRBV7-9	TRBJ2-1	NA	TGTGCCAGCAGCCTCGGGGGCCCCTACAATGAGCAGTTCTTC	CASSLGGPYNEQFF
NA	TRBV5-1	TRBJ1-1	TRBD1	TGCGCCAGCAGTCAACTAGGACAGGGAACGAACACTGAAGCTTTCTTT	CASSQLGQGTNTEAFF
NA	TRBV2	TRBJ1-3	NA	TGTGCCAGCATATACTCGGGCTCCTCTGGAAACACCATATATTTT	CASIYSGSSGNTIYF
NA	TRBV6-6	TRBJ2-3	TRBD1	TGTGCCAGTTCTTTGGACAGGGGATTAGATACGCAGTATTTT	CASSLDRGLDTQYF
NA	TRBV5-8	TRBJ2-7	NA	TGTGCCAGCAGCTTTGTGGGGGCCGGGAGGCAGTACTTC	CASSFVGAGRQYF
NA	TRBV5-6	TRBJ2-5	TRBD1	TGTGCCAGCAGCGCGCGGACAGGGGGTATCGAGACCCAGTACTTC	CASSARTGGIETQYF
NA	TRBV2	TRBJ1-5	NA	TGTGCCAGCAGTGAGAGGGTGCAGCCCCAGCATTTT	CASSERVQPQHF
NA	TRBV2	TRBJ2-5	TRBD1	TGTGCCAGCAAATTGACCAGGGGGCAAGAGACCCAGTACTTC	CASKLTRGQETQYF
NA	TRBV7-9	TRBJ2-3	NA	TGTGCCAGCAGCTTTGGAGGGAACGCAGATACGCAGTATTTT	CASSFGGNADTQYF
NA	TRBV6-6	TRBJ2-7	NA	TGTGCCACCAGACTCCCTGGCTCCTACGAGCAGTACTTC	CATRLPGSYEQYF
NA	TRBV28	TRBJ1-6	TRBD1	TGTGCCACCGACCCCCGGGACAGGGAACGTTCACCCCTCCACTTT	CATDPRDRERSPLHF
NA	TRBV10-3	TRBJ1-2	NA	TGTGCCATCAGTGAGTCACAGGACATTAACTATGGCTACACCTTC	CAISESQDINYGYTF
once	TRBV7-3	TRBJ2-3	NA	TGTGCCAGCAGCTCCCGGCTAGCCGACACAGATACGCAGTATTTT	CASSSRLADTDTQYF
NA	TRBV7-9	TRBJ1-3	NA	TGTGCCAGCAGCTTAGCACTCACCTCTGGAAACACCATATATTTT	CASSLALTSGNTIYF
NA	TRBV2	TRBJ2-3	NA	TGTGCCAGCAGTGACGACAGGCCACCTTACACAGATACGCAGTATTTT	CASSDDRPPYTDTQYF